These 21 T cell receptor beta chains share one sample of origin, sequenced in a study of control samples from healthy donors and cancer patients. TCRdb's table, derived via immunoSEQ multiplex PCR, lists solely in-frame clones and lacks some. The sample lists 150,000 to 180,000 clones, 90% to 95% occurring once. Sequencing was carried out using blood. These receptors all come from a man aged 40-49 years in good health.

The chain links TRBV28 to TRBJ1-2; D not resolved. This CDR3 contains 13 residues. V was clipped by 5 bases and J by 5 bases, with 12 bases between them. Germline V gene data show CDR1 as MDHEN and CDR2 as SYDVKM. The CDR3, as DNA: TGTGCCAGCAGTCCCTACCGGGATTATGGCTACACCTTC. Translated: CASSPYRDYGYTF.

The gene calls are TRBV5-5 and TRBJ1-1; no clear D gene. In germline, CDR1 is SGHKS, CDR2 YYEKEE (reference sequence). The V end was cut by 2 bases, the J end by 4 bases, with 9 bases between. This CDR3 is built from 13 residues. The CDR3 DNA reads TGTGCCAGCAGCTTTCAGGAGGTCACTGAAGCTTTCTTT. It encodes CASSFQEVTEAFF.

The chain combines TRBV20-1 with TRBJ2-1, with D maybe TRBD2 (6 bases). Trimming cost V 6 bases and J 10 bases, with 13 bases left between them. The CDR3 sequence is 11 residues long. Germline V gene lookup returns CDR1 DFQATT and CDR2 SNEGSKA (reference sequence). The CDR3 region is CSAGDREEQFF. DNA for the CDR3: TGCAGTGCGGGAGACCGGGAGGAGCAGTTCTTC.

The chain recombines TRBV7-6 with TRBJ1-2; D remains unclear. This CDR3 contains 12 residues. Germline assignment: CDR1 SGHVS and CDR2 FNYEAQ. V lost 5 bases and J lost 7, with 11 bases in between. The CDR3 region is CASSPWGAGYTF. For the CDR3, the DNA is TGTGCCAGCAGCCCCTGGGGAGCTGGCTACACCTTC.

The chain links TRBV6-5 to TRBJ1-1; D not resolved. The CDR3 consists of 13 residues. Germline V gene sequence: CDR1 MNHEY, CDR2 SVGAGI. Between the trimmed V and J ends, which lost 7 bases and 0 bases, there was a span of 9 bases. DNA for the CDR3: TGTGCCAGCACAAACGACATGAACACTGAAGCTTTCTTT. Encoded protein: CASTNDMNTEAFF.

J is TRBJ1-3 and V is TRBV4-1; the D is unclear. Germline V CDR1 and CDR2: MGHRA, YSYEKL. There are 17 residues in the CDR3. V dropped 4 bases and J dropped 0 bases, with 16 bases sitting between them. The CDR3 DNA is TGCGCCAGCAGCCCACCACGAGAGACCTACTCTGGAAACACCATATATTTT. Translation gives CASSPPRETYSGNTIYF.

CDR3 protein: CASSVEVVGSPLHF. For the CDR3, the DNA is TGTGCCAGCAGCGTAGAGGTTGTGGGTTCACCCCTCCACTTT. This chain links TRBV9 with TRBJ1-6; no clear D gene. Deletions cut 0 bases from V and 9 bases from J, with 10 bases between. Germline V gives CDR1 SGDLS, CDR2 YYNGEE. CDR3 length equals 14 residues.

The CDR3: CASSPDGNQPQHF. The CDR3 DNA follows: TGTGCCAGCAGCCCGGACGGCAATCAGCCCCAGCATTTT. V gene TRBV7-9 combines with J gene TRBJ1-5; D unclear. Trimming took 5 bases from V and 2 from J, leaving 7 bases between them. The length of the CDR3 is 13 residues. The germline CDR1 and CDR2 sequences are SEHNR and FQNEAQ (reference sequence).

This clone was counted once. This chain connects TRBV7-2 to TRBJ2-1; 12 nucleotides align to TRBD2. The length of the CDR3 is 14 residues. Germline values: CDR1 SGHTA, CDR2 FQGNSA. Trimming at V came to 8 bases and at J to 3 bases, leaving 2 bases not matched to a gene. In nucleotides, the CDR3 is TGTGCCAGCCAACTAGCGGGGGGCTACAATGAGCAGTTCTTC. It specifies CASQLAGGYNEQFF.

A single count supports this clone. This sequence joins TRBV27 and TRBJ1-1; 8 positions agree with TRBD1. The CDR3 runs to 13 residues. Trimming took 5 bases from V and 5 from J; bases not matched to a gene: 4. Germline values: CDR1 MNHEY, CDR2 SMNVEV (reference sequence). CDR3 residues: CASSHTGGTEAFF. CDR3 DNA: TGTGCCAGCAGTCACACAGGGGGGACTGAAGCTTTCTTT.

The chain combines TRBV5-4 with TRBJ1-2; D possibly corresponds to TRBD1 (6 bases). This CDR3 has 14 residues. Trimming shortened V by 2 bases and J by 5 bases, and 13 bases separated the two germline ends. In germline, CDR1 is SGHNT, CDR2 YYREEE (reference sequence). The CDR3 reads CASSFYTGTYGYTF. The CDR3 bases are TGTGCCAGCAGCTTCTATACAGGGACGTATGGCTACACCTTC.

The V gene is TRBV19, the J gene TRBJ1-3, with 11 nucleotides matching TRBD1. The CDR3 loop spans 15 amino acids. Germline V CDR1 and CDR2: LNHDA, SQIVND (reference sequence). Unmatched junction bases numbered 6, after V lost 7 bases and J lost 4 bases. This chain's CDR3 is CASTTDRGQGNTIYF. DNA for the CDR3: TGTGCCAGTACCACGGACAGGGGGCAAGGAAACACCATATATTTT. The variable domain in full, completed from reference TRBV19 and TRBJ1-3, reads DGGITQSPKYLFRKEGQNVTLSCEQNLNHDAMYWYRQDPGQGLRLIYYSQIVNDFQKGDIAEGYSVSREKKESFPLTVTSAQKNPTAFYLCASTTDRGQGNTIYFGEGSWLTVV.

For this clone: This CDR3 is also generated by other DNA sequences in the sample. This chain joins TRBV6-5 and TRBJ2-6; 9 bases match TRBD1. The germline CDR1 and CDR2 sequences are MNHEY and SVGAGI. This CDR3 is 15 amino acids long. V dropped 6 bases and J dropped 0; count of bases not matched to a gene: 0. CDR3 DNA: TGTGCCAGCAGGACAGGGGGCTCTGGGGCCAACGTCCTGACTTTC. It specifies CASRTGGSGANVLTF.

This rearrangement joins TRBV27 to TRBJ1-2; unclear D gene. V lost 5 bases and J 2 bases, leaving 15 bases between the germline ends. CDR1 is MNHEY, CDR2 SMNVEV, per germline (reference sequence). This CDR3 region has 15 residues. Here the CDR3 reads CASSTSRDLNYGYTF. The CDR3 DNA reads TGTGCCAGCAGTACCTCAAGAGACCTGAACTATGGCTACACCTTC.

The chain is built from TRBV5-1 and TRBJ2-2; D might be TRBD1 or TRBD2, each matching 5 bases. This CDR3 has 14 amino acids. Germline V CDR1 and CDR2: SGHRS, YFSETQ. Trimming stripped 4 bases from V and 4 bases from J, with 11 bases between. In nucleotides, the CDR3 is TGCGCCAGCAGCACCGGGACGGTCACCGGGGAGCTGTTTTTT. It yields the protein CASSTGTVTGELFF. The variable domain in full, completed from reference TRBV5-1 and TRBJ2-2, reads KAGVTQTPRYLIKTRGQQVTLSCSPISGHRSVSWYQQTPGQGLQFLFEYFSETQRNKGNFPGRFSGRQFSNSRSEMNVSTLELGDSALYLCASSTGTVTGELFFGEGSRLTVL.

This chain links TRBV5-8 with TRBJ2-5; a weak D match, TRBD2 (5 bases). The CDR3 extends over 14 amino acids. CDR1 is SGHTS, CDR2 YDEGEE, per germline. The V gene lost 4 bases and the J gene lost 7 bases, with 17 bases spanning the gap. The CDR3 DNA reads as TGTGCCAGCAGCCTTAGGACTCCAGTGGGGACCCAGTACTTC. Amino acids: CASSLRTPVGTQYF.

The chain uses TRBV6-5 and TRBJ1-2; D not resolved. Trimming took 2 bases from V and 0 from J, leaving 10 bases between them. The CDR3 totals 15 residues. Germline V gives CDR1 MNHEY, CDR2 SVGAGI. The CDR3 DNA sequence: TGTGCCAGCAGTTACGACGGAGAAGCTAACTATGGCTACACCTTC. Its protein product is CASSYDGEANYGYTF.

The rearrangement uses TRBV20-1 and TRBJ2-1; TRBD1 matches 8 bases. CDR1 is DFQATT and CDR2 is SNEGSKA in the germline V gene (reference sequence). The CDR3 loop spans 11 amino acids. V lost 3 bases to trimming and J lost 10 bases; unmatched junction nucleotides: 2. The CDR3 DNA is TGCAGTGCTAGGGGGGACAGGGAGCAGTTCTTC. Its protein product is CSARGDREQFF.

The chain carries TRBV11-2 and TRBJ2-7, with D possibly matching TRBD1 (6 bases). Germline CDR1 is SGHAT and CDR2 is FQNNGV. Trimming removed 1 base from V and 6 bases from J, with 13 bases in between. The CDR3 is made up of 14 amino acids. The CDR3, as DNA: TGTGCCAGCAGCTTAGTGGACCAGGGGTTCGAGCAGTACTTC. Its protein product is CASSLVDQGFEQYF.

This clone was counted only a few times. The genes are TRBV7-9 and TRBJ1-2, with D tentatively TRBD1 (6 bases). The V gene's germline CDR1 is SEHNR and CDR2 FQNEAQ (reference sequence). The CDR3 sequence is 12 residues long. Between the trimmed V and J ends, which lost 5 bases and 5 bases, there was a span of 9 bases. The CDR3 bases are TGTGCCAGCAGCGCACAGGGATATGGCTACACCTTC. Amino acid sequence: CASSAQGYGYTF.

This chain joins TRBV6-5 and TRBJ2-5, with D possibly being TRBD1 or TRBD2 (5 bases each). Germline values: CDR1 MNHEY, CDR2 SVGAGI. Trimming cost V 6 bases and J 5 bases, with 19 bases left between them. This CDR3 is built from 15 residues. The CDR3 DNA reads TGTGCCAGCAGGTCCGGGGCCCTGATGTGGGAGACCCAGTACTTC. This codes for CASRSGALMWETQYF.